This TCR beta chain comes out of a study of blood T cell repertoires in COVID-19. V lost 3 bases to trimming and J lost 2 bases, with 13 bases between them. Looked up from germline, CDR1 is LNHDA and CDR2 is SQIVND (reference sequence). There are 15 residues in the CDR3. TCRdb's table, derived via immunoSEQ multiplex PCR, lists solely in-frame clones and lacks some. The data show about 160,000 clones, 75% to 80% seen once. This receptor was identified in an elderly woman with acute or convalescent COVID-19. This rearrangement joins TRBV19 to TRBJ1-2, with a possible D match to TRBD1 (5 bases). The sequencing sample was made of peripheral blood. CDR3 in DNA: TGTGCCAGTAGTATTACAGGCCCGCCCAACTATGGCTACACCTTC. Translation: CASSITGPPNYGYTF.